The sequence of this TCR beta chain was determined in a study of T-cell reconstitution after alpha-beta-depleted transplantation in children. This clonotype showed up many times. The germline CDR1 and CDR2 sequences are SGDLS and YYNGEE. Germline trimming cut 4 bases from V and 4 bases from J; bases unmatched to any gene: 9. This CDR3 spans 15 amino acids. Preparation of the TCRbeta library involved a method that used unique molecular identifiers. Each CDR3 protein is one row after TCRdb ran MiXCR on the PCR reads. Altogether around 580,000 distinct CDR3 sequences are present, under 30% being singletons, with the ten largest covering roughly an eighth.

The V gene is TRBV9, the J gene TRBJ2-5; TRBD1 matches at 8 bases. This TCR was sampled from a boy in the first two years of life who had a stem cell transplant for acute myeloid leukemia, so the T cells may come from the graft donor. The sequences come from PBMCs, mostly from graft donor cells, collected 360 days after TCRalphabeta/CD19-depleted stem cell transplant. In DNA form, the CDR3 reads TGTGCCAGCAGCTCTTCAGGGGGCGCGGGAGAGACCCAGTACTTC. Amino acid sequence: CASSSSGGAGETQYF. The whole variable domain, remainder taken from reference TRBV9 and TRBJ2-5, is DSGVTQTPKHLITATGQRVTLRCSPRSGDLSVYWYQQSLDQGLQFLIQYYNGEERAKGNILERFSAQQFPDLHSELNLSSLELGDSALYFCASSSSGGAGETQYFGPGTRLLVL.